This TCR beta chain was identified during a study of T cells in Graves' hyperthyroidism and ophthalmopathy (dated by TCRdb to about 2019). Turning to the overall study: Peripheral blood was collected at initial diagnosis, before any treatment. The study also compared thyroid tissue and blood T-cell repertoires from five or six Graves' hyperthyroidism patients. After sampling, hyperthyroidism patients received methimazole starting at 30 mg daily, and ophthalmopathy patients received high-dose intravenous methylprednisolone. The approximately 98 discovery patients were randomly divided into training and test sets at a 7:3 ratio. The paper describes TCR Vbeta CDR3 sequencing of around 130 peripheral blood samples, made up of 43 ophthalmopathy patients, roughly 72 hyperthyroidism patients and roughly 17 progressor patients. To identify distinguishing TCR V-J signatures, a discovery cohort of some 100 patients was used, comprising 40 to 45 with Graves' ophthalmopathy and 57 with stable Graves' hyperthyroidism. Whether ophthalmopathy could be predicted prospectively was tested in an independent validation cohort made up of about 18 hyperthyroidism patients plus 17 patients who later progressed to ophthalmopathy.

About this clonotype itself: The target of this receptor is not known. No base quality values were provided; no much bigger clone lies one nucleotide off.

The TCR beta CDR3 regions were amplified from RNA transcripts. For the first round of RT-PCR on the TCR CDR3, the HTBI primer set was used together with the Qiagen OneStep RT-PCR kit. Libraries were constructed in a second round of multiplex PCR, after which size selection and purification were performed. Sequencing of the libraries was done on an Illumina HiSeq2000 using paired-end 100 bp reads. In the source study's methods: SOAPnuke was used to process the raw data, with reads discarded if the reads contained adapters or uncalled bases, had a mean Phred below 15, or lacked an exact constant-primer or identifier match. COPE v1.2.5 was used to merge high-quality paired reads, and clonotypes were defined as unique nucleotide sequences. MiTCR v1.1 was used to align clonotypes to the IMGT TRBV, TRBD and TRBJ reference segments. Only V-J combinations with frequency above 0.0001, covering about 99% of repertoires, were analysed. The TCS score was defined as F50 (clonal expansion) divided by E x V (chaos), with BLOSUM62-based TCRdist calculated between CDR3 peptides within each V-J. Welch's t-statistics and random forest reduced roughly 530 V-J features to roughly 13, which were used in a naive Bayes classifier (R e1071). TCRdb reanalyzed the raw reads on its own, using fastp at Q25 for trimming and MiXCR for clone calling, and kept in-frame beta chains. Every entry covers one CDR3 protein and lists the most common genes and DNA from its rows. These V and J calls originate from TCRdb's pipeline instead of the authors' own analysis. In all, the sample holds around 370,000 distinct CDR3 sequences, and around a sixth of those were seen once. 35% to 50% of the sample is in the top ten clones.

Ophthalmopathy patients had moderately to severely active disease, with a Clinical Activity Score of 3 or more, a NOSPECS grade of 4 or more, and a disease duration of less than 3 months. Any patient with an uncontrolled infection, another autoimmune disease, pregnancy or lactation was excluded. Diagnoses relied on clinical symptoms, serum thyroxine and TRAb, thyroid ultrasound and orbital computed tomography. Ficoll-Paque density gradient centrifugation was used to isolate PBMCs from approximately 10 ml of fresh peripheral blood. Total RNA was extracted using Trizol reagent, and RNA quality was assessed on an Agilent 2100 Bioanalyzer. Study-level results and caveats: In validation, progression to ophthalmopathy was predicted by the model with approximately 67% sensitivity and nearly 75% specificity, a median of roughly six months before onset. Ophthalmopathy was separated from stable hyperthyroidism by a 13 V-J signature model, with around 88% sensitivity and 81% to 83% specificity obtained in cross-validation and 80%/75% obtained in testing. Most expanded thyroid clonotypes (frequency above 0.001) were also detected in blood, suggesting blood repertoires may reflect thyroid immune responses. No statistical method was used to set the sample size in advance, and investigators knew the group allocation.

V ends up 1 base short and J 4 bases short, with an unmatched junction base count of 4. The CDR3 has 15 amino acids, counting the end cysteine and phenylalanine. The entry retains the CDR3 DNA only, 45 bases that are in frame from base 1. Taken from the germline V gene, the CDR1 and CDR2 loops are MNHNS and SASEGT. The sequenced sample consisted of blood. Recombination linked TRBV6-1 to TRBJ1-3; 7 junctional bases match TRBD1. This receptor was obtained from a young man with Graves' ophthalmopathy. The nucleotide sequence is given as TGTGCCAGCAGTGAAGAGACAGGGAGCGGAAACACCATATATTTT. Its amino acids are CASSEETGSGNTIYF.